The TCR beta chain under discussion was sequenced for a study of blood T cell repertoires in COVID-19. Study summary: Material from acute and convalescent COVID-19 was sourced from the United States, Italy and Spain. Sources were T cells, B-cell-depleted T cells, or PBMCs; the material itself was cDNA or gDNA.

Methods used by the authors: Amplifying reference gene primers gave estimates of nucleated cell counts. The method was immunoSEQ multiplex PCR; TCRdb's version includes in-frame clones alone and lacks a portion of them. That table furnishes V, J and clone size, whereas the DNA furnished D and trimming. This table has approximately 220,000 clones, about 79% appearing once. The V gene lost 5 bases and the J gene lost 1 base, with 16 bases spanning the gap. The CDR3 contains 16 residues. Germline V CDR1 and CDR2: MDHEN, SYDVKM. Participants' reported clinical history set cohort assignment. This clone was counted between two and nine times.

The sample consisted of PBMCs or T cells enriched from blood (not recorded which). The TCR originated in a woman aged 40 to 49 with acute COVID-19. The J gene is TRBJ2-3, the V gene TRBV28, with D perhaps TRBD1 (6 bases). DNA for the CDR3: TGTGCCAGCAGTATTCCCAGGGGAAGTGGCACAGATACGCAGTATTTT. This encodes CASSIPRGSGTDTQYF.